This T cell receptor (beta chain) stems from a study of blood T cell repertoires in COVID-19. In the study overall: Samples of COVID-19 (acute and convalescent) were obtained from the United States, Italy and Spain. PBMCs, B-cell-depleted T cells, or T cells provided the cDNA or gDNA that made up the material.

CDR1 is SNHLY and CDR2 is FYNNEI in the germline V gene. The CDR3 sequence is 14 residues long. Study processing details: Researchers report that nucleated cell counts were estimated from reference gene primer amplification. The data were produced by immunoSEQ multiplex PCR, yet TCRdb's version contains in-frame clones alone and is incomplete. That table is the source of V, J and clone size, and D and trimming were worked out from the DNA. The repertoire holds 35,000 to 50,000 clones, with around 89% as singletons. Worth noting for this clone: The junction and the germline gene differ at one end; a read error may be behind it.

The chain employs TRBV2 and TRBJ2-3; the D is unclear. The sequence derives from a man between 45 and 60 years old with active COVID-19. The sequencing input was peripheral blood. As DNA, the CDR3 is TGTGCCAGCAGTGCCCGATACAGCAGAGATACGCAGTATTTT. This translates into CASSARYSRDTQYF.